A single sample is the source of the 25 T cell receptor beta chains below, sequenced in a study of CD8 T cells in ankylosing spondylitis. TCRdb used MiXCR to reprocess the 5' RACE reads, holding one entry per CDR3 protein. In the table there are roughly 230,000 distinct CDR3 sequences, more than 15% of which are singletons. The specimen was blood, either unsorted or a sorted T cell fraction (not recorded which). Receptors originate from a male donor with ankylosing spondylitis or in good health (not recorded which).

This clonotype was counted many times. The chain links TRBV9 to TRBJ2-3; 9 bases agree with TRBD2. The CDR3 is 16 residues long. Per germline, CDR1 SGDLS and CDR2 YYNGEE. Trimming removed 4 bases from V and 2 bases from J; junction bases left unmatched: 8. The CDR3 DNA reads TGTGCCAGCAGCCTAAGACTAGCGGAGTCCACAGATACGCAGTATTTT. Its translation is CASSLRLAESTDTQYF.

This clonotype was recorded a few times. The chain carries TRBV11-2 and TRBJ2-1, with 10 bases that match TRBD1. The CDR3 has 15 residues. J gave up 2 bases and V 6 bases, and 4 bases lay outside the gene matches. The V gene's germline CDR1 is SGHAT and CDR2 FQNNGV. CDR3 protein: CASRGTGVAYNEQFF. The CDR3 DNA is TGTGCCAGCAGAGGGACAGGGGTGGCCTACAATGAGCAGTTCTTC.

The rearrangement uses TRBV27 and TRBJ2-2; D is uncertain. V lost 5 bases and J lost 0, with 13 bases in between. Germline V gives CDR1 MNHEY, CDR2 SMNVEV (reference sequence). CDR3 length: 16 amino acids. DNA of the CDR3: TGTGCCAGCAGTCTACTTCCAGCGCCGAACACCGGGGAGCTGTTTTTT. Translated: CASSLLPAPNTGELFF.

This clonotype was recorded at least ten times. This chain uses TRBV20-1 with TRBJ2-1, with 10 bases that match TRBD2. CDR1 and CDR2 (germline): DFQATT, SNEGSKA (reference sequence). The CDR3 runs 17 residues. J was trimmed by 0 bases and V by 6 bases; bases with no gene match: 11. CDR3 coding DNA: TGCAGTGCCACCGGACTAGCGGATTCAAGCTCCTACAATGAGCAGTTCTTC. This translates into CSATGLADSSSYNEQFF.

This clonotype was observed a handful of times. The chain employs TRBV4-1 and TRBJ1-5; no definite D call. Per germline, CDR1 MGHRA and CDR2 YSYEKL. The CDR3 totals 14 residues. The ends were cut back, 3 bases at V and 5 bases at J, with 11 bases in the middle. The CDR3 coding sequence is TGCGCCAGCAGCCAGTCGGACGGAGATCAGCCCCAGCATTTT. It specifies CASSQSDGDQPQHF.

The CDR3 spells CSAEGDSPDYEQYF. The CDR3 nucleotides are TGCAGCGCCGAGGGGGACTCTCCCGACTACGAGCAGTACTTC. The chain employs TRBV29-1 and TRBJ2-7, with D perhaps assigned TRBD1 or TRBD2 (6 bases each). The CDR3 consists of 14 residues. Trimming took off 7 bases at V and 3 bases at J, with 19 bases between the two ends. CDR1 is SQVTM, CDR2 ANQGSEA, per germline.

This clonotype was detected only a few times. Here the CDR3 reads CASSLAYANLREQYF. CDR3 DNA sequence: TGTGCCAGCAGCTTGGCATACGCCAATCTACGAGAGCAGTACTTC. The chain is built from TRBV5-5 and TRBJ2-7; no reliable D call. The CDR3 has 15 amino acids. The V and J ends lost 0 bases and 7 bases respectively, with 17 bases between them. Per the germline V gene, CDR1 is SGHKS and CDR2 is YYEKEE (reference sequence).

This clonotype was counted ten times or more. V gene TRBV5-4 combines with J gene TRBJ2-7; D unclear. Germline CDR1 and CDR2: SGHNT and YYREEE (reference sequence). CDR3 length: 14 amino acids. V was shortened by 5 bases and J by 2 bases, with 14 bases between the two germline ends. CDR3 residues: CASSPGASPYEQYF. In nucleotides, the CDR3 is TGTGCCAGCAGTCCTGGTGCGTCCCCCTACGAGCAGTACTTC.

This chain uses TRBV20-1 with TRBJ2-7; D might be TRBD1 (5 bases). Germline V CDR1 and CDR2: DFQATT, SNEGSKA (reference sequence). The CDR3 has 14 amino acids. V was shortened by 0 bases and J by 6 bases, with 15 bases between the two germline ends. Written as DNA, the CDR3 is TGCAGTGCTAGAGATGAGACAGTCCTAACCGAGCAGTACTTC. Translated: CSARDETVLTEQYF.

The rearrangement uses TRBV28 and TRBJ2-5, with D uncertain. Between the trimmed V and J ends, which lost 5 bases and 5 bases, there was a span of 12 bases. Germline V gene lookup returns CDR1 MDHEN and CDR2 SYDVKM. This CDR3 has 13 amino acids. The CDR3 DNA reads as TGTGCCAGCAGTCCCCCGAATCAGGAGACCCAGTACTTC. This sequence encodes CASSPPNQETQYF.

This clonotype was counted only a few times. CDR3 protein: CSATEPLANEQFF. The CDR3 DNA is TGCAGTGCTACTGAACCCCTAGCCAATGAGCAGTTCTTC. The rearrangement links TRBV20-1 to TRBJ2-1; a possible D gene is TRBD2 (5 bases). V gave up 4 bases and J gave up 6 bases, with 13 bases separating them. Per germline, CDR1 DFQATT and CDR2 SNEGSKA (reference sequence). The CDR3 sequence is 13 residues long.

This clonotype came up many times. J is TRBJ2-1 and V is TRBV7-6, with D perhaps TRBD2 (5 bases). The CDR3 sequence is 16 residues long. The V and J ends lost 1 base and 0 bases respectively, with 10 bases between them. CDR1 and CDR2 (germline): SGHVS, FNYEAQ. The CDR3 here is CASSLELAGSYNEQFF. CDR3 DNA sequence: TGTGCCAGCAGCTTAGAGCTAGCCGGCTCCTACAATGAGCAGTTCTTC.

Only a few counts were recorded for this clonotype. The genes are TRBV20-1 and TRBJ2-3; perhaps TRBD2 as D (6 bases). V lost 1 base to trimming and J lost 15 bases, with 20 bases between them. The CDR3 is 13 residues long. Germline V gives CDR1 DFQATT, CDR2 SNEGSKA (reference sequence). In nucleotides, the CDR3 is TGCAGTGCTAGAGGGGGGGACGTCCAACCCTACTATTTT. It codes for CSARGGDVQPYYF.

The rearrangement uses TRBV2 and TRBJ2-1; D gene ambiguous. The germline CDR1 and CDR2 sequences are SNHLY and FYNNEI. CDR3 length: 14 amino acids. V was pared by 10 bases and J by 5 bases, with 18 bases between. CDR3 coding DNA: TGTGCCACTACACCAGGCAGGTTTGACAATGAGCAGTTCTTC. It yields the protein CATTPGRFDNEQFF.

This clonotype was counted a few times. The chain recombines TRBV4-1 with TRBJ1-4; D is uncertain. CDR1 is MGHRA, CDR2 YSYEKL, per germline. This CDR3 contains 13 residues. V was cut by 4 bases and J by 3 bases, with 6 bases left in between. CDR3 sequence reads: CASSLWANEKLFF. The CDR3 DNA reads as TGCGCCAGCAGCCTATGGGCTAATGAAAAACTGTTTTTT.

This clonotype was found a few times. The chain recombines TRBV20-1 with TRBJ2-3; D not resolved. CDR1 DFQATT and CDR2 SNEGSKA come from the germline V gene (reference sequence). Trimming took off 5 bases at V and 14 bases at J, with 8 bases between the two ends. The CDR3 runs to 8 residues. In DNA form, the CDR3 reads TGCAGTGCTTTCAACGGGTATTTT. Its protein is CSAFNGYF.

The rearrangement links TRBV27 to TRBJ2-7, with D maybe TRBD2 (6 bases). V lost 5 bases to trimming and J lost 7 bases, with 18 bases between them. From germline, CDR1 is MNHEY and CDR2 SMNVEV (reference sequence). CDR3 length: 14 amino acids. The CDR3 region is CASSRQILAREQYF. The CDR3 bases are TGTGCCAGCAGTCGACAGATACTAGCCCGGGAGCAGTACTTC.

This clonotype came up a few times. The gene calls are TRBV6-5 and TRBJ1-5; D is possibly TRBD1 (5 bases). This CDR3 spans 15 amino acids. Trimming removed 0 bases from V and 6 bases from J, with 12 bases in between. CDR1 is MNHEY and CDR2 is SVGAGI in the germline V gene. Here the CDR3 reads CASSYSARESQPQHF. In DNA form, the CDR3 reads TGTGCCAGCAGTTACTCCGCCAGGGAGAGTCAGCCCCAGCATTTT.

There are a few counts of this clonotype. The J gene is TRBJ2-7, the V gene TRBV10-3; D remains ambiguous. There are 11 residues in the CDR3. Per the germline V gene, CDR1 is ENHRY and CDR2 is SYGVKD. V lost 1 base and J 9 bases, leaving 7 bases between the germline ends. This chain's CDR3 is CAISELGWQYF. CDR3 nucleotide sequence: TGTGCCATCAGTGAGTTGGGTTGGCAGTACTTC.

The rearrangement links TRBV4-2 to TRBJ2-7; 12 positions match TRBD2. The CDR3 is made up of 17 amino acids. V lost 2 bases and J lost 1; bases outside the gene matches: 6. In germline, CDR1 is LGHNA, CDR2 YNFKEQ. The CDR3 DNA reads TGTGCCAGCAGCCAACCTCTGACTAGCGGGAGTTCCTACGAGCAGTACTTC. It yields the protein CASSQPLTSGSSYEQYF.

Many counts were recorded for this clonotype. This chain connects TRBV20-1 to TRBJ2-1, with D tentatively TRBD2 (7 bases). This CDR3 contains 17 residues. Germline assignment: CDR1 DFQATT and CDR2 SNEGSKA (reference sequence). DNA of the CDR3: TGCAGCCGAAGAGGGGGACTACAAGGCTGGGCCTACAATGAGCAGTTCTTC. It is translated as CSRRGGLQGWAYNEQFF.

This clonotype was seen repeatedly, ten times or more. V gene TRBV12-3 or TRBV12-4 combines with J gene TRBJ2-3, with D perhaps TRBD2 (5 bases). This CDR3 comprises 16 residues. Trimming stripped 2 bases from V and 2 bases from J, with 14 bases between. Written as DNA, the CDR3 is TGTGCCAGCAGTTTAAGTGACTACGGAGACACAGATACGCAGTATTTT. It translates to CASSLSDYGDTDTQYF.

The chain employs TRBV6-1 and TRBJ2-7, with D maybe TRBD2 (6 bases). Germline values: CDR1 MNHNS, CDR2 SASEGT. The CDR3 has 16 amino acids. V lost 6 bases, J lost 2 bases, and 20 bases lay in between. CDR3 nucleotide sequence: TGTGCCAGCAGGACCAAAGGAGGGCGGGACGCCTACGAGCAGTACTTC. It is translated as CASRTKGGRDAYEQYF.

The chain couples TRBV12-3 or TRBV12-4 to TRBJ1-4; D gene uncertain. V was trimmed by 5 bases and J by 8 bases, leaving 15 bases between them. CDR3 size: 14 residues. CDR3 coding DNA: TGTGCCAGCAGTCCGACAAGAAGAGGAGAAAAACTGTTTTTT. This sequence encodes CASSPTRRGEKLFF.

This clonotype was observed many times. This chain joins TRBV28 and TRBJ2-2, with 11 bases fitting TRBD1. Looked up from germline, CDR1 is MDHEN and CDR2 is SYDVKM. V lost 10 bases, J lost 4 bases, and 14 bases stayed unmatched. The CDR3 is 17 residues long. CDR3 nucleotide sequence: TGTGCCACCCTTCCCCGGGGAGGACAGGGGGCCACCGGGGAGCTGTTTTTT. Its translation: CATLPRGGQGATGELFF. The full variable domain, in which reference TRBV28 and TRBJ2-2 provide the parts outside the CDR3, is DVKVTQSSRYLVKRTGEKVFLECVQDMDHENMFWYRQDPGLGLRLIYFSYDVKMKEKGDIPEGYSVSREKKERFSLILESASTNQTSMYLCATLPRGGQGATGELFFGEGSRLTVL.